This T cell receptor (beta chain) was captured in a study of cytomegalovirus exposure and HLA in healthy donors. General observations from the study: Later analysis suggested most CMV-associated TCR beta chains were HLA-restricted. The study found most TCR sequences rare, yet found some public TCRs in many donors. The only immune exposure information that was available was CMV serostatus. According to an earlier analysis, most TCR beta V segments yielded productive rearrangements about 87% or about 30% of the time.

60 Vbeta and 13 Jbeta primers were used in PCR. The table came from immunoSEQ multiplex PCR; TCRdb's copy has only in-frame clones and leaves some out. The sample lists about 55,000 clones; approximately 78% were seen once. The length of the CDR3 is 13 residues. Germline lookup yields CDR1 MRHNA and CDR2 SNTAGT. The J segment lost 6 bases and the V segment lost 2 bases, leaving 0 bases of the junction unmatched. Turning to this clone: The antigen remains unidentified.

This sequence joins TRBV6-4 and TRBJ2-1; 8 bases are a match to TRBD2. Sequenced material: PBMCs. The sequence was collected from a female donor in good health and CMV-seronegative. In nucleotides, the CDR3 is TGTGCCAGCAGTGACGGGACTAGCAATGAGCAGTTCTTC. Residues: CASSDGTSNEQFF.